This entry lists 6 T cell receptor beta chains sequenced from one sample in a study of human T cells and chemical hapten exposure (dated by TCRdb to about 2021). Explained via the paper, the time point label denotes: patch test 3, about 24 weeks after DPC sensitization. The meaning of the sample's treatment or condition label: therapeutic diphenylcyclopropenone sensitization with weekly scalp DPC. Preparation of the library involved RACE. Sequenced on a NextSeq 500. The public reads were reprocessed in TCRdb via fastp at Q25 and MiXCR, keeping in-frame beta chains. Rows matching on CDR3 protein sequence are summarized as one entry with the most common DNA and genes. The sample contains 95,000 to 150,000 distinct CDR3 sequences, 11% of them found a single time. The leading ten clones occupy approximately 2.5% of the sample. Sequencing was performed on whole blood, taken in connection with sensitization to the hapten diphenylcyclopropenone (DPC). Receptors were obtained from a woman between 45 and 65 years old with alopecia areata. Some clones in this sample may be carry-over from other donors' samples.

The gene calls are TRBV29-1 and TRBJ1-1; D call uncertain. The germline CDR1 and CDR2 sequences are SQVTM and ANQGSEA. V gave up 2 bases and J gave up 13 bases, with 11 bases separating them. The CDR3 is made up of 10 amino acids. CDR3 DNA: TGCAGCGTTGAATTAGGGAGAGGTTTCTTT. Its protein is CSVELGRGFF.

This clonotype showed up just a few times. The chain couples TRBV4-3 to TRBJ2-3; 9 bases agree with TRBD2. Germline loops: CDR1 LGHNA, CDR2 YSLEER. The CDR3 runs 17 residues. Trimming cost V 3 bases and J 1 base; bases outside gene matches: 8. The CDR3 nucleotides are TGCGCCAGCAGCCATTCGAGAGCGGGAGGAGGCACAGATACGCAGTATTTT. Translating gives CASSHSRAGGGTDTQYF.

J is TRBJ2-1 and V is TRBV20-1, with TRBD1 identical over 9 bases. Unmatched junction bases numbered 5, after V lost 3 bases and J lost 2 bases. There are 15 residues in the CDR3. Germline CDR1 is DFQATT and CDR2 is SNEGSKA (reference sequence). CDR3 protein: CSARGTGSTYNEQFF. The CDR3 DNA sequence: TGCAGTGCTAGGGGGACAGGGTCAACCTACAATGAGCAGTTCTTC.

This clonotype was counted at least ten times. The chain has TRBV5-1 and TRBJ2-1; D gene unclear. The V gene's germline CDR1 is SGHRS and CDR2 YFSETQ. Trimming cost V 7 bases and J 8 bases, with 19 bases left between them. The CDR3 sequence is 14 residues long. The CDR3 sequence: CASGIITSEDEQFF. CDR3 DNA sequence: TGCGCCAGCGGAATAATAACGTCTGAGGATGAGCAGTTCTTC.

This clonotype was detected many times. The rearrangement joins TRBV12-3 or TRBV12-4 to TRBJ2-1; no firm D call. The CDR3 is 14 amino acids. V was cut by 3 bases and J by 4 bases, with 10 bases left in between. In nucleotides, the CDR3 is TGTGCCAGCAGTTTGTGGGTGGGGTACAATGAGCAGTTCTTC. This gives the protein CASSLWVGYNEQFF.

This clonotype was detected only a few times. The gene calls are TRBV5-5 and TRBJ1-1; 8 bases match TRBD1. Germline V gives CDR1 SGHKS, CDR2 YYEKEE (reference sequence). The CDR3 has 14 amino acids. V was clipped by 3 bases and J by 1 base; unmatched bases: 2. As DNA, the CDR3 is TGTGCCAGCAGCTGGGACAGGTGGAACACTGAAGCTTTCTTT. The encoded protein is CASSWDRWNTEAFF.